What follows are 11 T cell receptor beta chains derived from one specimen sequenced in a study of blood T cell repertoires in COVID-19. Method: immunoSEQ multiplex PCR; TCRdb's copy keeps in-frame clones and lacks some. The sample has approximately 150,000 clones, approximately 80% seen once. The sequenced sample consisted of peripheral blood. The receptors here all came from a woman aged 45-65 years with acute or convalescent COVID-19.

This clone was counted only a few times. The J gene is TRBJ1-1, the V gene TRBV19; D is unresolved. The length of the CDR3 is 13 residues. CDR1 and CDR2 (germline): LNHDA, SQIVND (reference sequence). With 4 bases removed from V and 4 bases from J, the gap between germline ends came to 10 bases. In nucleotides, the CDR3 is TGTGCCAGTAGTACAACAGAGACCACTGAAGCTTTCTTT. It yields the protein CASSTTETTEAFF.

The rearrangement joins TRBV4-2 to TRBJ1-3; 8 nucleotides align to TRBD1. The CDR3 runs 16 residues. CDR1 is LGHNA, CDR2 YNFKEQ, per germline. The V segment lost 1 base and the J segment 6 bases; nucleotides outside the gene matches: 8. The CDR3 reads CASSQGSGTGANTIYF. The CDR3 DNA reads TGTGCCAGCAGCCAAGGCTCCGGGACAGGCGCAAACACCATATATTTT.

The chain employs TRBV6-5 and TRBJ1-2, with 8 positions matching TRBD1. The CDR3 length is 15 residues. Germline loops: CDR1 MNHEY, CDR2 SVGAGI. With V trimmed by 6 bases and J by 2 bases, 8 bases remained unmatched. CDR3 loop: CASSPGQGQNYGYTF. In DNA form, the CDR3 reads TGTGCCAGCAGCCCCGGACAGGGACAGAACTATGGCTACACCTTC.

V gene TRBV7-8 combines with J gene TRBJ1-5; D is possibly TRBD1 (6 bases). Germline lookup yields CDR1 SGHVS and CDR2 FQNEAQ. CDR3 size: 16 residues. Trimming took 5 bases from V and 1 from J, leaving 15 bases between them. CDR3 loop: CASSTSTGASNQPQHF. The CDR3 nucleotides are TGTGCCAGCAGCACCTCGACAGGTGCCAGCAATCAGCCCCAGCATTTT.

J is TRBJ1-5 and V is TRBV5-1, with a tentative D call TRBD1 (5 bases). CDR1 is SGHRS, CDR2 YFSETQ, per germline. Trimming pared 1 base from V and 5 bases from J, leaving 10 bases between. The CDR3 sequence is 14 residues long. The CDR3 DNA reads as TGCGCCAGCAGCTTGCAAGGGGCCGATCAGCCCCAGCATTTT. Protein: CASSLQGADQPQHF. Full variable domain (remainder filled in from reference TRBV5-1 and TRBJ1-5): KAGVTQTPRYLIKTRGQQVTLSCSPISGHRSVSWYQQTPGQGLQFLFEYFSETQRNKGNFPGRFSGRQFSNSRSEMNVSTLELGDSALYLCASSLQGADQPQHFGDGTRLSIL.

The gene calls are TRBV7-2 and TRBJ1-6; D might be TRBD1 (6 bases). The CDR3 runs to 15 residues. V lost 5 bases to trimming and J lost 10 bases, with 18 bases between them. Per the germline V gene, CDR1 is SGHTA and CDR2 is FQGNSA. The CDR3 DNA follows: TGTGCCAGCAGCCAGGAGACAGGTGTAATATCACCCCTCCACTTT. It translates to CASSQETGVISPLHF.

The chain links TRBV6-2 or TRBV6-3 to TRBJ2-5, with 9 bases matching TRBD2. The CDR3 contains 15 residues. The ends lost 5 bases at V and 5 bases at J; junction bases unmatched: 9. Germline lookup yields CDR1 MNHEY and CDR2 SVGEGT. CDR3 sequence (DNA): TGTGCCAGCAGTCCGAGACTAGCGGATGGGGAGACCCAGTACTTC. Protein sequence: CASSPRLADGETQYF.

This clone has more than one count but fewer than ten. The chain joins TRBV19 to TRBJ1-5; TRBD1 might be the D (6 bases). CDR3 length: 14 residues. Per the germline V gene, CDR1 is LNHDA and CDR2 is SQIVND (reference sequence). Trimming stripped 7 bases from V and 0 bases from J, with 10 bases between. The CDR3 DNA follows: TGTGCCAGTACGGCAGGGGCTAGCAATCAGCCCCAGCATTTT. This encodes CASTAGASNQPQHF.

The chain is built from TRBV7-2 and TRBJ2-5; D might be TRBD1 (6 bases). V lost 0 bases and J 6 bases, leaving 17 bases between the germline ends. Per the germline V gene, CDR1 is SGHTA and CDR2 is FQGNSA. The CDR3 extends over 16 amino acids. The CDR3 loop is CASSLALGQRLKTQYF. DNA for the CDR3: TGTGCCAGCAGCTTAGCGTTGGGACAACGTTTAAAGACCCAGTACTTC.

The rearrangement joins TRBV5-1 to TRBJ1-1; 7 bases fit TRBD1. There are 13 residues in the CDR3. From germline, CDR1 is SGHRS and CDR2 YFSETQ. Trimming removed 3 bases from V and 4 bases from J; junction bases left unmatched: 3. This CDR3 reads CASSWRQGTEAFF. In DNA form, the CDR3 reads TGCGCCAGCAGCTGGCGACAGGGCACTGAAGCTTTCTTT.

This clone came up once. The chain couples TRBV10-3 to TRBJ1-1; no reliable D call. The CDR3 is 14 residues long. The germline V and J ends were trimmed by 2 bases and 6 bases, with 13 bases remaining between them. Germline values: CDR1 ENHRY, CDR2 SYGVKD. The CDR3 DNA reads TGTGCCATCAGTGAGGACATTTTTGTCTCTGAAGCTTTCTTT. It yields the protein CAISEDIFVSEAFF.